The rows below give T cell receptor beta chains drawn from one sample of a study of T cells after posttransplantation cyclophosphamide. Clones were read by immunoSEQ multiplex PCR, and TCRdb kept only the in-frame ones, dropping some. The sample comprises around 50,000 clones, around 91% of which are singletons, and less than 3.5% rests with the top ten. Input material: PBMCs. The source is a woman between 50 and 59 years old in good health and a related stem cell transplant donor. CDR3s include the opening cysteine and the closing phenylalanine or tryptophan. A D gene is named only where the DNA matches it firmly. A row's size may be missing; if present it is once, few, many or a size class.

TRBD2	TRBJ2-5	TRBV9	NA	TGTGCCAGCAGCCCCCGACTAGCGGGAGGGGGGCCAAGATCGGAGACCCAGTACTTC	CASSPRLAGGGPRSETQYF
NA	TRBJ1-4	TRBV2	NA	TGTGCCAGCACCAAAGAGGGGGTTTCGGAAAAACTGTTTTTT	CASTKEGVSEKLFF
NA	TRBJ1-1	TRBV4-2	NA	TGTGCCAGCAGCCAAGATGGAGGAACAGGGAGGGACACTGAAGCTTTCTTT	CASSQDGGTGRDTEAFF
NA	TRBJ2-5	TRBV11-2	NA	TGTGCCAGCAGCTCCACAGATCAGCCGGAGACCCAGTACTTC	CASSSTDQPETQYF
NA	TRBJ1-4	TRBV27	NA	TGTGCCAGCAGTTTAGAGGCAACTAATGAAAAACTGTTTTTT	CASSLEATNEKLFF
TRBD1	TRBJ1-5	TRBV28	NA	TGTGCCAGCTGGACAGGGAATCAGCCCCAGCATTTT	CASWTGNQPQHF
TRBD1	TRBJ2-1	TRBV11-1	NA	TGTGCCAGCAGCTTATCAGGGGGTACATACAATGAGCAGTTCTTC	CASSLSGGTYNEQFF
TRBD1	TRBJ1-1	TRBV10-3	NA	TGTGCCATCAGTGCCACCGGGACAGGGGACACTGAAGCTTTCTTT	CAISATGTGDTEAFF
NA	TRBJ2-7	TRBV4-1	NA	TGCGCCAGCAGCCAAGATATGAGGGAGCAGTACTTC	CASSQDMREQYF
NA	TRBJ1-2	TRBV6-5	few	TGTGCCAGCAGGGATCTGACATCTAACTATGGCTACACCTTC	CASRDLTSNYGYTF
TRBD2	TRBJ2-7	TRBV11-2	NA	TGTGCCAGCAGCGTCGGACTAGCGGACTACGAGCAGTACTTC	CASSVGLADYEQYF
NA	TRBJ2-7	TRBV7-8	NA	TGTGCCAGCAGCTTGGCTCGAAACTCCTACGAGCAGTACTTC	CASSLARNSYEQYF
NA	TRBJ2-3	TRBV4-2	NA	TGTGCCAGCAGCCAAGCAAGCACAGATACGCAGTATTTT	CASSQASTDTQYF
TRBD1	TRBJ1-4	TRBV5-1	NA	TGCGCCAGCAGCAGACAGGGTGGCGGTAATGAAAAACTGTTTTTT	CASSRQGGGNEKLFF
TRBD1	TRBJ1-1	TRBV28	NA	TGTGCCAGCAGTTTTACAGGGGTTGGTTCGGCTTTCTTT	CASSFTGVGSAFF
TRBD2	TRBJ2-7	TRBV19	NA	TGTGCCAGTAGCGAGCGGGGGGGCTCCTACGAGCAGTACTTC	CASSERGGSYEQYF
NA	TRBJ2-7	TRBV7-6	NA	TGTGCCAGCAGCCACACAGGGGAGCAGTACTTC	CASSHTGEQYF
TRBD2	TRBJ2-2	TRBV15	few	TGTGCCACGGGGACTAGCGAGACCGGGGAGCTGTTTTTT	CATGTSETGELFF
NA	TRBJ1-6	TRBV5-1	once	TGCGCCAGCGGGCCGGGAGAAAGGGGAAATTCACCCCTCCACTTT	CASGPGERGNSPLHF
TRBD1	TRBJ1-1	TRBV7-8	NA	TGTGCCAGCAGCTCGCGACAGGGCTCGATGAACACTGAAGCTTTCTTT	CASSSRQGSMNTEAFF
NA	TRBJ2-2	TRBV30	few	TGTGCCTGGACGCGGGGTAGCACCGGGGAGCTGTTTTTT	CAWTRGSTGELFF
TRBD1	TRBJ1-2	TRBV10-3	NA	TGTGCCATCAGTGGGGACAGGGGGAACTATGGCTACACCTTC	CAISGDRGNYGYTF
NA	TRBJ1-5	TRBV21-1	NA	TGTGCCAGCAGCTCTGGCGGGGGCCGGGAATATCGTAGCAATCAGCCCCAGCATTTT	CASSSGGGREYRSNQPQHF
TRBD1	TRBJ1-1	TRBV30	NA	TGTGCCTGGAACAGGGGGCAGGACACTGAAGCTTTCTTT	CAWNRGQDTEAFF
NA	TRBJ1-2	TRBV5-4	few	TGTGCCAGCAGCTTGGCCGGTGGCTACACCTTC	CASSLAGGYTF
NA	TRBJ2-1	TRBV5-6	NA	TGTGCCAGCAGCTTTAGATGGGAGCAGTTCTTC	CASSFRWEQFF
TRBD2	TRBJ2-1	TRBV9	NA	TGTGCCAGCAGCTCACAGAGGACTAGCGGGGTCAATGAGCAGTTCTTC	CASSSQRTSGVNEQFF
TRBD2	TRBJ2-1	TRBV19	NA	TGTGCCAGTAGTCCGCGACTAGCGGGGGGGTACAATGAGCAGTTCTTC	CASSPRLAGGYNEQFF
TRBD2	TRBJ2-1	TRBV7-9	NA	TGTGCCAGCAGCTTAGCTAGAGCGGGAGGGGGGTACAATGAGCAGTTCTTC	CASSLARAGGGYNEQFF
TRBD1	TRBJ1-2	TRBV10-2	NA	TGCGCCAGCAGTGAGTTCGAGGGGGCGGGCTATGGCTACACCTTC	CASSEFEGAGYGYTF